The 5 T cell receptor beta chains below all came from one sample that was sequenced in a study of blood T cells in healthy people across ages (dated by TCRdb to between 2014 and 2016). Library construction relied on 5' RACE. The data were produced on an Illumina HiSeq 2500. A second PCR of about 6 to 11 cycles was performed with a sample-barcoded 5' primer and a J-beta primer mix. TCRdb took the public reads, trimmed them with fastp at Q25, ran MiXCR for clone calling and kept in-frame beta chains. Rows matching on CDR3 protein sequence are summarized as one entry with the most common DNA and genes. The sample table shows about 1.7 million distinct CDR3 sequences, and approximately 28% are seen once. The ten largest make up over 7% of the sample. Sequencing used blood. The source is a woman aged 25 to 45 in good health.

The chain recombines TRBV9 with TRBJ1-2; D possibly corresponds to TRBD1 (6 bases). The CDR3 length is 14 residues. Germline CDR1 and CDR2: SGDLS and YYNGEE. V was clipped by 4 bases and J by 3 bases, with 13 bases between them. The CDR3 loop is CASSPRGGYYGYTF. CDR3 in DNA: TGTGCCAGCAGCCCAAGAGGGGGATACTATGGCTACACCTTC.

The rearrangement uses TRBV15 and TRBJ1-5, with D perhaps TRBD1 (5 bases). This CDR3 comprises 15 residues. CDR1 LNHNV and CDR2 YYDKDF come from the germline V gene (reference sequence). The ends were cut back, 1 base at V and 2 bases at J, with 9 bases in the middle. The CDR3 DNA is TGTGCCACCAGCAGAGGCGGGGCAGGCAATCAGCCCCAGCATTTT. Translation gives CATSRGGAGNQPQHF.

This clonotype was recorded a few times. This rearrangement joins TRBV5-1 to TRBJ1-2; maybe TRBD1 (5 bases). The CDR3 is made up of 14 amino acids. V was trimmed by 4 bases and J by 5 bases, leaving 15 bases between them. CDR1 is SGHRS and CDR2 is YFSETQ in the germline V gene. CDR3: CASSLRDPTYGYTF. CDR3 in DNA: TGCGCCAGCAGCCTCCGGGACCCGACTTATGGCTACACCTTC.

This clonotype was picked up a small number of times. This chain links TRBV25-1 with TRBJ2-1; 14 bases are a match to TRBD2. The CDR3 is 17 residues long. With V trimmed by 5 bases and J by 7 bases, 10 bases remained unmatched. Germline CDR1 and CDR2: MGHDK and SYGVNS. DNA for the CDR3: TGTGCCAGCAGTCCACCGGGACTAGCGGGAGTTCGTAATGAGCAGTTCTTC. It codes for CASSPPGLAGVRNEQFF. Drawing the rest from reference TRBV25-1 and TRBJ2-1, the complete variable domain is EADIYQTPRYLVIGTGKKITLECSQTMGHDKMYWYQQDPGMELHLIHYSYGVNSTEKGDLSSESTVSRIRTEHFPLTLESARPSHTSQYLCASSPPGLAGVRNEQFFGPGTRLTVL.

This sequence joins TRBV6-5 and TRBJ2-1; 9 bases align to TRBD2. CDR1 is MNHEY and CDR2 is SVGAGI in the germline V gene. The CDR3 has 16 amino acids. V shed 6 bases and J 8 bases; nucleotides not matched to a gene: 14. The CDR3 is CASRRSSGEIAHEQFF. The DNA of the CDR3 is TGTGCCAGCAGGAGGTCTAGCGGGGAGATCGCCCATGAGCAGTTCTTC.